This TCR beta chain is from a study of blood T cells in healthy people across ages. Findings and limits, study-wide: CMV status of donors was not determined, possibly confounding expanded clonotype changes.

For the second PCR, which ran for about 7 to 11 cycles, a sample-barcoded 5' primer and a J-beta primer mix were used. TCRdb processed the 5' RACE reads anew with MiXCR; each CDR3 protein has one entry. The sample yields about 500,000 distinct CDR3 sequences, around 24% seen once. This clonotype was picked up a small number of times. Antigen specificity is unknown. This sample also appeared in a second study, on T cells of mothers and their children.

The receptor was isolated from a boy younger than 18 in good health. Source material: blood.

CDR3 loop: CASSLSRGPQHF. The CDR3 DNA follows: TGTGCCAGCAGCTTGTCAAGGGGGCCCCAGCATTTT. The chain recombines TRBV28 with TRBJ1-5, with a weak D call TRBD1 (5 bases). Trimming stripped 6 bases from V and 9 bases from J, with 12 bases between. This CDR3 region has 12 residues. Germline V lookup: CDR1 MDHEN, CDR2 SYDVKM.